Listed below are T cell receptor beta chains from one sample, sequenced in a study of CD8 T cells in ankylosing spondylitis. TCRdb redid the calling of the 5' RACE reads with MiXCR, one entry per CDR3 protein. The sample has about 330,000 distinct CDR3 sequences; 6.5% to 10% are singletons. Specimen: blood, either unsorted or a sorted T cell fraction (not recorded which). The receptors derive from a male donor with ankylosing spondylitis. CDR3s include the opening cysteine and the closing phenylalanine or tryptophan. Fields, in order: D gene, J gene, clone size, V gene, CDR3 protein, CDR3 DNA. The D gene is left open where the match is weak. Clone size is stated in some rows and not others, as once, few, many or a class when expanded.

d_call: NA; j_call: TRBJ2-7; clone_size: many; v_call: TRBV20-1; cdr3_aa: CSAPGTLFSYEQYF; cdr3_nt: TGCAGTGCCCCCGGGACCCTCTTCTCCTACGAGCAGTACTTC
d_call: NA; j_call: TRBJ1-1; clone_size: NA; v_call: TRBV7-2; cdr3_aa: CASLLRATNTEAFF; cdr3_nt: TGTGCCAGCCTCTTACGGGCAACAAACACTGAAGCTTTCTTT
d_call: NA; j_call: TRBJ2-5; clone_size: NA; v_call: TRBV28; cdr3_aa: CASVSGDTWYQETQYF; cdr3_nt: TGTGCCAGCGTATCGGGGGACACTTGGTACCAAGAGACCCAGTACTTC
d_call: TRBD2; j_call: TRBJ2-1; clone_size: many; v_call: TRBV12-3/TRBV12-4; cdr3_aa: CASSFGLAVRFSYNEQFF; cdr3_nt: TGTGCCAGCAGTTTTGGCCTAGCGGTAAGGTTTTCCTACAATGAGCAGTTCTTC
d_call: NA; j_call: TRBJ2-5; clone_size: NA; v_call: TRBV4-3; cdr3_aa: CASSQVAGGFGTQYF; cdr3_nt: TGCGCCAGCAGCCAAGTCGCAGGAGGTTTCGGGACCCAGTACTTC
d_call: TRBD1; j_call: TRBJ2-7; clone_size: few; v_call: TRBV7-9; cdr3_aa: CASSWGTGGLDEQYF; cdr3_nt: TGTGCCAGCAGCTGGGGGACAGGGGGTTTGGACGAGCAGTACTTC
d_call: NA; j_call: TRBJ2-7; clone_size: NA; v_call: TRBV20-1; cdr3_aa: CSARDPTGPRDKKQYF; cdr3_nt: TGCAGTGCTAGGGACCCCACGGGGCCGCGGGACAAAAAGCAGTACTTC
d_call: NA; j_call: TRBJ2-6; clone_size: NA; v_call: TRBV20-1; cdr3_aa: CSAPWLSGANVLTF; cdr3_nt: TGCAGTGCTCCCTGGCTCTCTGGGGCCAACGTCCTGACTTTC
d_call: NA; j_call: TRBJ2-1; clone_size: many; v_call: TRBV27; cdr3_aa: CASSPFGSSYNEQFF; cdr3_nt: TGTGCCAGCAGTCCCTTCGGTAGCTCCTACAATGAGCAGTTCTTC
d_call: TRBD2; j_call: TRBJ2-3; clone_size: few; v_call: TRBV20-1; cdr3_aa: CSANPGLAGDWTDTQYF; cdr3_nt: TGCAGTGCTAATCCGGGACTAGCGGGAGATTGGACAGATACGCAGTATTTT
d_call: NA; j_call: TRBJ2-3; clone_size: few; v_call: TRBV5-1; cdr3_aa: CASSLGHPTDTQYF; cdr3_nt: TGCGCCAGCAGCCTTGGACACCCCACAGATACGCAGTATTTT
d_call: NA; j_call: TRBJ2-3; clone_size: NA; v_call: TRBV5-1; cdr3_aa: CASSGGTASTDTQYF; cdr3_nt: TGCGCCAGCAGCGGCGGGACAGCGAGCACAGATACGCAGTATTTT
d_call: TRBD1; j_call: TRBJ1-4; clone_size: many; v_call: TRBV28; cdr3_aa: CASSDRGIATNEKLFF; cdr3_nt: TGTGCCAGCAGTGACAGGGGGATTGCAACTAATGAAAAACTGTTTTTT
d_call: TRBD1; j_call: TRBJ2-1; clone_size: NA; v_call: TRBV5-1; cdr3_aa: CASSSLQGHSYNEQFF; cdr3_nt: TGCGCCAGCAGCTCTTTACAGGGGCACTCCTACAATGAGCAGTTCTTC
d_call: NA; j_call: TRBJ1-1; clone_size: few; v_call: TRBV7-8; cdr3_aa: CASSLKGGQLLNTEAFF; cdr3_nt: TGTGCCAGCAGCTTAAAGGGGGGTCAGCTACTGAACACTGAAGCTTTCTTT
d_call: NA; j_call: TRBJ2-3; clone_size: few; v_call: TRBV6-2/TRBV6-3; cdr3_aa: CAIQRTRTDTQYF; cdr3_nt: TGTGCCATCCAAAGGACCCGGACAGATACGCAGTATTTT
d_call: NA; j_call: TRBJ2-7; clone_size: NA; v_call: TRBV3-1; cdr3_aa: CATSLGSYEQYF; cdr3_nt: TGTGCCACCTCTCTCGGGTCCTACGAGCAGTACTTC
d_call: TRBD2; j_call: TRBJ2-5; clone_size: NA; v_call: TRBV28; cdr3_aa: CASTSGAQETQYF; cdr3_nt: TGTGCCAGTACTAGCGGGGCCCAAGAGACCCAGTACTTC
d_call: NA; j_call: TRBJ1-1; clone_size: many; v_call: TRBV29-1; cdr3_aa: CSVSEAGNTEAFF; cdr3_nt: TGCAGCGTGTCTGAAGCCGGGAACACTGAAGCTTTCTTT
d_call: NA; j_call: TRBJ2-3; clone_size: many; v_call: TRBV25-1; cdr3_aa: CASSEYGPPGTQYF; cdr3_nt: TGTGCCAGCAGTGAATACGGCCCCCCGGGTACGCAGTATTTT
d_call: NA; j_call: TRBJ1-1; clone_size: few; v_call: TRBV6-2/TRBV6-3; cdr3_aa: CASSYSNRELMNTEAFF; cdr3_nt: TGTGCCAGCAGTTACTCGAATCGAGAACTGATGAACACTGAAGCTTTCTTT
d_call: TRBD1; j_call: TRBJ2-7; clone_size: many; v_call: TRBV24-1; cdr3_aa: CAISDPGTGAYEQYF; cdr3_nt: TGTGCCATTTCCGATCCCGGGACAGGGGCCTACGAGCAGTACTTC
d_call: NA; j_call: TRBJ2-5; clone_size: few; v_call: TRBV7-2; cdr3_aa: CASSLLGAGETQYF; cdr3_nt: TGTGCCAGCAGCCTCCTAGGGGCAGGGGAGACCCAGTACTTC
d_call: TRBD2; j_call: TRBJ2-2; clone_size: many; v_call: TRBV3-1; cdr3_aa: CASSQEAGAGELFF; cdr3_nt: TGTGCCAGCAGCCAAGAAGCGGGAGCCGGGGAGCTGTTTTTT
d_call: NA; j_call: TRBJ2-5; clone_size: NA; v_call: TRBV29-1; cdr3_aa: CSVTSFQETQYF; cdr3_nt: TGCAGCGTGACTAGTTTCCAAGAGACCCAGTACTTC
d_call: NA; j_call: TRBJ1-1; clone_size: NA; v_call: TRBV7-8; cdr3_aa: CASSFHGDTEAFF; cdr3_nt: TGTGCCAGCAGCTTCCATGGGGACACTGAAGCTTTCTTT
d_call: NA; j_call: TRBJ1-2; clone_size: few; v_call: TRBV19; cdr3_aa: CASSALGAQYYGYTF; cdr3_nt: TGTGCCAGTAGTGCCCTCGGGGCCCAATACTATGGCTACACCTTC
d_call: TRBD1; j_call: TRBJ2-7; clone_size: many; v_call: TRBV27; cdr3_aa: CASSLRTGSYGHEQYF; cdr3_nt: TGTGCCAGCAGTCTCAGGACAGGATCCTATGGCCACGAGCAGTACTTC
d_call: TRBD1; j_call: TRBJ1-6; clone_size: few; v_call: TRBV20-1; cdr3_aa: CSASHRGSYNSPLHF; cdr3_nt: TGCAGTGCTAGTCACAGGGGCTCCTATAATTCACCCCTCCACTTT
d_call: TRBD2; j_call: TRBJ2-1; clone_size: few; v_call: TRBV6-2/TRBV6-3; cdr3_aa: CASTNNRGAGGSSSYNEQFF; cdr3_nt: TGTGCCAGCACCAATAACCGAGGCGCGGGAGGGTCTAGCTCCTACAATGAGCAGTTCTTC
d_call: NA; j_call: TRBJ2-1; clone_size: NA; v_call: TRBV9; cdr3_aa: CASSVQAGNYNEQFF; cdr3_nt: TGTGCCAGCAGCGTACAGGCGGGGAACTACAATGAGCAGTTCTTC
d_call: NA; j_call: TRBJ1-5; clone_size: NA; v_call: TRBV18; cdr3_aa: CASSPRLGGGGQPQHF; cdr3_nt: TGTGCCAGCTCACCACGTCTTGGGGGAGGAGGCCAGCCCCAGCATTTT
d_call: NA; j_call: TRBJ2-7; clone_size: few; v_call: TRBV6-1; cdr3_aa: CASFPQSGEPPGRDYEQYF; cdr3_nt: TGTGCCAGCTTTCCCCAAAGCGGTGAACCGCCGGGACGGGACTACGAGCAGTACTTC
d_call: TRBD2; j_call: TRBJ2-5; clone_size: NA; v_call: TRBV3-1; cdr3_aa: CASSQESRLARETQYF; cdr3_nt: TGTGCCAGCAGCCAAGAGTCCCGACTAGCTCGGGAGACCCAGTACTTC
d_call: NA; j_call: TRBJ1-2; clone_size: few; v_call: TRBV9; cdr3_aa: CASSLGQTANYGYTF; cdr3_nt: TGTGCCAGCAGCCTCGGACAGACTGCTAACTATGGCTACACCTTC
d_call: NA; j_call: TRBJ2-3; clone_size: many; v_call: TRBV19; cdr3_aa: CASSQERTDTQYF; cdr3_nt: TGTGCCAGTAGCCAAGAGAGGACAGATACGCAGTATTTT
d_call: NA; j_call: TRBJ2-1; clone_size: few; v_call: TRBV5-1; cdr3_aa: CASSLVQDNEQFF; cdr3_nt: TGCGCCAGCAGCTTGGTACAGGACAATGAGCAGTTCTTC
d_call: NA; j_call: TRBJ2-5; clone_size: few; v_call: TRBV28; cdr3_aa: CASSEVPVQETQYF; cdr3_nt: TGTGCCAGCAGTGAAGTCCCGGTACAAGAGACCCAGTACTTC
d_call: NA; j_call: TRBJ1-1; clone_size: NA; v_call: TRBV12-3/TRBV12-4; cdr3_aa: CASNRTPGTEAFF; cdr3_nt: TGTGCCAGCAATCGGACGCCAGGGACTGAAGCTTTCTTT
d_call: NA; j_call: TRBJ2-3; clone_size: NA; v_call: TRBV6-2/TRBV6-3; cdr3_aa: CASRELSTDTQYF; cdr3_nt: TGTGCCAGTCGGGAGCTTAGCACAGATACGCAGTATTTT
d_call: NA; j_call: TRBJ2-1; clone_size: NA; v_call: TRBV24-1; cdr3_aa: CATSDFRVRGTRGHNEQFF; cdr3_nt: TGTGCCACCAGTGATTTTCGGGTTAGGGGGACGAGGGGACACAATGAGCAGTTCTTC
d_call: NA; j_call: TRBJ1-1; clone_size: NA; v_call: TRBV20-1; cdr3_aa: CSARAGVAFF; cdr3_nt: TGCAGTGCTAGGGCGGGGGTAGCTTTCTTT
d_call: TRBD1; j_call: TRBJ2-1; clone_size: NA; v_call: TRBV20-1; cdr3_aa: CSARGQDRWYNEQFF; cdr3_nt: TGCAGTGCTAGGGGGCAGGACAGGTGGTACAATGAGCAGTTCTTC
d_call: TRBD2; j_call: TRBJ2-2; clone_size: few; v_call: TRBV5-1; cdr3_aa: CASSQRAGGDTGELFF; cdr3_nt: TGCGCCAGCAGCCAAAGAGCGGGAGGCGACACCGGGGAGCTGTTTTTT
d_call: NA; j_call: TRBJ2-3; clone_size: once; v_call: TRBV19; cdr3_aa: CAASRGLSTDTQYF; cdr3_nt: TGTGCCGCCTCGAGGGGACTTAGCACAGATACGCAGTATTTT
d_call: NA; j_call: TRBJ2-7; clone_size: NA; v_call: TRBV6-1; cdr3_aa: CASSLVQGGRDEQYF; cdr3_nt: TGTGCCAGCAGCCTGGTACAGGGTGGGAGGGACGAGCAGTACTTC
d_call: NA; j_call: TRBJ1-2; clone_size: NA; v_call: TRBV20-1; cdr3_aa: CSATPGHYNYGYTF; cdr3_nt: TGCAGTGCTACGCCGGGACACTATAACTATGGCTACACCTTC
d_call: NA; j_call: TRBJ2-5; clone_size: many; v_call: TRBV7-7; cdr3_aa: CASSLERTGQETQYF; cdr3_nt: TGTGCCAGCAGCTTAGAAAGAACAGGCCAAGAGACCCAGTACTTC
d_call: TRBD2; j_call: TRBJ2-3; clone_size: NA; v_call: TRBV7-2; cdr3_aa: CASSRRLAGVVDTQYF; cdr3_nt: TGTGCCAGCAGCCGCAGACTAGCGGGAGTTGTTGATACGCAGTATTTT
d_call: NA; j_call: TRBJ2-7; clone_size: few; v_call: TRBV7-9; cdr3_aa: CASSREIEQYF; cdr3_nt: TGTGCCAGCAGTCGGGAGATTGAGCAGTACTTC
d_call: NA; j_call: TRBJ2-6; clone_size: few; v_call: TRBV4-3; cdr3_aa: CASSQVAGANVLTF; cdr3_nt: TGCGCCAGCAGCCAAGTTGCTGGGGCCAACGTCCTGACTTTC